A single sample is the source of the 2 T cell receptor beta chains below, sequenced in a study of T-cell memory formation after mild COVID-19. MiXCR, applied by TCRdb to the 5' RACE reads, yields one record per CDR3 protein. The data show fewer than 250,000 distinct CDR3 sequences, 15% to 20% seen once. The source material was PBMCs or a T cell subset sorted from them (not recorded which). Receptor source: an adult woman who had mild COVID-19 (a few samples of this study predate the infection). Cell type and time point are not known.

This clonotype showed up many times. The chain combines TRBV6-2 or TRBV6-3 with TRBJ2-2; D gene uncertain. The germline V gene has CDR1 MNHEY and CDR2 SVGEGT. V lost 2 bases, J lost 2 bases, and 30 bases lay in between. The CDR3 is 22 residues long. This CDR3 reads CASSYLLEFWVAVPTNTGELFF. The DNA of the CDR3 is TGTGCCAGCAGTTACCTGCTGGAATTTTGGGTTGCAGTTCCCACAAACACCGGGGAGCTGTTTTTT.

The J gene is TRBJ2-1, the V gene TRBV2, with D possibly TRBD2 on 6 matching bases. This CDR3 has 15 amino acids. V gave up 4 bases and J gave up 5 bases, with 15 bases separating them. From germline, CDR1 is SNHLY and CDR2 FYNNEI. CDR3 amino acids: CASSGRLGWDNEQFF. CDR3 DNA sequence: TGTGCCAGCAGTGGGAGACTAGGGTGGGACAATGAGCAGTTCTTC.